This paragraph reports one T cell receptor beta chain. Its antigen is not yet known. No base-level quality is on record; no much larger clone is a single base apart. The CDR3 covers 14 residues, taking in both the cysteine and the phenylalanine. The only DNA kept is the CDR3, 42 bases in frame from the first base. Based on the germline V gene (reference sequence), the CDR1 and CDR2 sequences are GTSNPN and SVGIG. V is reduced by 1 base and J by 3 bases, leaving a spacing of 7 bases between them. Genomic DNA was extracted from sorted cells for sequencing of the TCRbeta CDR3 region. The immunoSEQ Assay was used to sequence the TCRbeta CDR3 regions. The table was pulled from immuneACCESS by TCRdb, which kept in-frame rearrangements only. Such tables lose some clones; where checked, under half of the loss comes from unresolved V genes, and the rest has no known cause. This sample gives around 76,000 clones in total; 65% to 90% of them show up just once. The ten largest clones take up about 0.57% of the sample.

The trial excluded patients who had a history of autoimmune disease or were on systemic immunosuppression. Peripheral blood for TCR sequencing was drawn from every dose cohort at baseline, at cycle 4 day 1 and at cycle 7 day 1. Samples came from an open-label, multicenter, first-in-human phase I dose-escalation trial of ivuxolimab. Adults with locally advanced or metastatic melanoma, renal cell carcinoma, hepatocellular carcinoma or head and neck squamous cell carcinoma were enrolled in the trial. Before TCR sequencing, CD4+ T cells and CD8+ T cells were sorted from peripheral blood as separate populations. The sample is drawn from a study of OX40 agonist ivuxolimab in advanced cancers. With regard to the full study: Ivuxolimab was a fully human IgG2 agonistic monoclonal antibody targeting the costimulatory receptor OX40 (CD134). Intravenous ivuxolimab was administered to patients every 2 weeks at six dose levels: 0.01, 0.1, 0.3, 1.5, 3 and 10 mg/kg. Among the roughly 54 dose-escalation patients, approximately 20 had hepatocellular carcinoma, 15 or so melanoma, 9 renal cell carcinoma and 9 head and neck cancer. A male proportion of 70% to 90% and a mean age of approximately 60 years, ranging from 23 to 79, were recorded for the dose-escalation cohort. Patients were allowed to have had prior anti-PD-1, anti-PD-L1 or anti-CTLA-4 therapy, and 30% to 40% of the dose-escalation patients had been treated with checkpoint inhibitors. Partial responses were achieved by three dose-escalation patients, of whom one had hepatocellular carcinoma and two had cutaneous melanoma. The point of sequencing TCRbeta in the periphery was to test whether ivuxolimab changed TCR sequence diversity and drove clonal T-cell expansion. The paper describes the monotherapy dose-escalation part (N of about 52 patients) of the phase I trial of ivuxolimab. Results and caveats for the whole study, not just this receptor: In partial responders in the 0.1-3.0 mg/kg groups, normalized peripheral clonal expansion was found to be among the lowest, especially among CD8+ T cells. The antigen specificity of the clonally expanded peripheral T cells was not determined. On average, CD8+ T cells showed more expanded clones than CD4+ T cells after ivuxolimab. At doses from 0.1 to 3.0 mg/kg, clonal expansion was seen in both CD4+ and CD8+ blood T cells between baseline and week 6. Low levels of normalized T-cell clonal expansion were also seen in some nonresponding patients.

This receptor was obtained from an adult with an advanced solid tumor such as melanoma, head and neck, liver or kidney cancer. This sample comprised CD4+ or CD8+ T cells sorted from blood, obtained in a trial of the OX40 agonist ivuxolimab. Rearrangement joined TRBV30 to TRBJ1-6; the D segment cannot be called with confidence. The nucleotides read TGTGCCTGGAGTGAGGTACACTATAATTCACCCCTCCACTTT. This yields the protein CAWSEVHYNSPLHF.